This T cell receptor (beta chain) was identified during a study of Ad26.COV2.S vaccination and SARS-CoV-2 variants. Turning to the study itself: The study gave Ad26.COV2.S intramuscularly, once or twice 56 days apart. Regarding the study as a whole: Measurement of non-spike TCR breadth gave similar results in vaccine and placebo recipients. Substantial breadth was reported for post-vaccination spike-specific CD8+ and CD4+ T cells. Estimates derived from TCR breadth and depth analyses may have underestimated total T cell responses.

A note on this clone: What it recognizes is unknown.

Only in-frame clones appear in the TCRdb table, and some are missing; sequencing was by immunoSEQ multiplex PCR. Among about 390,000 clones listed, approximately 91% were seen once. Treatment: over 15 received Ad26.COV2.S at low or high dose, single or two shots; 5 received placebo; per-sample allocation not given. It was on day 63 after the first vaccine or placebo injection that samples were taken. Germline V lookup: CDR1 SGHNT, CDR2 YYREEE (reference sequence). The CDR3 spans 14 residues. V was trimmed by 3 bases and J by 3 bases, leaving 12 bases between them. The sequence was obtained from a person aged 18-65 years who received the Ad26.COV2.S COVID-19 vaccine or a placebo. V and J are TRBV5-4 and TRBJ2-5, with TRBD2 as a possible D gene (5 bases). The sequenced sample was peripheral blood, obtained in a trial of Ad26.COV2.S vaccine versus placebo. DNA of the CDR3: TGTGCCAGCAGCTCGGGGAAGAGAAAAGAGACCCAGTACTTC. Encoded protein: CASSSGKRKETQYF.